These T cell receptor beta chains were read from a single sample in a study of tumor-infiltrating lymphocytes in localized non-small cell lung cancer. Clones were sequenced by immunoSEQ multiplex PCR, and TCRdb holds only the in-frame ones, with some missing. Of 10,000 or so clones listed, 78% were seen once; the top ten hold around 8.9%. The sample consisted of lung tumor tissue. These receptors all come from a human donor with non-small cell lung cancer. Each CDR3 is given with its conserved first and last residue. A D gene is named only where the DNA matches it firmly. Clone size is shown for a subset of rows, as once, few, many or a class of expanded clone.

size	D	V	J	DNA	CDR3
few	TRBD2	TRBV10-3	TRBJ2-7	TGTGCCATCAGTCCGATAGGACTAGCGGGCGAGCAGTACTTC	CAISPIGLAGEQYF
few	TRBD2	TRBV19	TRBJ2-7	TGTGCCAGTAGTTTAAAGCTAGCGGGAGGCTACGAGCAGTACTTC	CASSLKLAGGYEQYF
.	.	TRBV19	TRBJ2-2	TGTGCCAGTAGTCTAGCGTTGGGTCTGAACACCGGGGAGCTGTTTTTT	CASSLALGLNTGELFF
.	TRBD1	TRBV7-3	TRBJ2-5	TGTGCCAGCAGCTTAACGGACAGGGGGCCCCAAGAGACCCAGTACTTC	CASSLTDRGPQETQYF
.	.	TRBV5-4	TRBJ1-4	TGTGCCAGCAGCTTGGATGGACAACCGGGGGAAAAACTGTTTTTT	CASSLDGQPGEKLFF
few	.	TRBV7-9	TRBJ2-2	TGTGCCAGCAGCTTAGGGGAGGTGGCCGCCGGGGAGCTGTTTTTT	CASSLGEVAAGELFF
once	.	TRBV27	TRBJ1-1	TGTGCCAGCAGTGTACAGGGACGGAACACTGAAGCTTTCTTT	CASSVQGRNTEAFF
.	.	TRBV7-9	TRBJ2-7	TGTGCCAGCAGCCCTCCCGAGCGGGTATATGGTAACGAGCAGTACTTC	CASSPPERVYGNEQYF
.	.	TRBV6-6	TRBJ2-7	TGTGCCAGCAGTACACATGACGAGCAGTACTTC	CASSTHDEQYF
few	TRBD1	TRBV19	TRBJ1-2	TGTGCCAGTACCCCGGACAGGGGGTTCTATGGCTACACCTTC	CASTPDRGFYGYTF
.	.	TRBV28	TRBJ2-3	TGTGCCAGCAGCTTAGCGAGAAGGGGACCAGACACAGATACGCAGTATTTT	CASSLARRGPDTDTQYF
.	TRBD1	TRBV5-4	TRBJ1-4	TGTGCCAGCAGCCAGGACAGGGGTGAAAAACTGTTTTTT	CASSQDRGEKLFF
.	.	TRBV14	TRBJ1-3	TGTGCCAGCAACACCGCCTCTGGAAACACCATATATTTT	CASNTASGNTIYF
once	.	TRBV7-3	TRBJ2-2	TGTGCCAGCAGCTTAATGGGGACAACACGGGGCGGGGAGCTGTTTTTT	CASSLMGTTRGGELFF
.	TRBD2	TRBV4-2	TRBJ2-1	TGTGCCAGCAGCCAAGATCCGAGCGGGGGGGCCTTTCAGAATGAGCAGTTCTTC	CASSQDPSGGAFQNEQFF